Shown below are 22 T cell receptor beta chains from a single sample sequenced in a study of control samples from healthy donors and cancer patients. TCRdb keeps only in-frame clones here, not all; method: immunoSEQ multiplex PCR. The sample includes roughly 160,000 clones, 88% of them seen just once. Sequenced sample: blood. All receptors derive from a young woman in good health.

The chain couples TRBV7-9 to TRBJ2-7, with D perhaps TRBD2 (7 bases). Germline V CDR1 and CDR2: SEHNR, FQNEAQ (reference sequence). The CDR3 loop spans 14 amino acids. Trimming took off 5 bases at V and 6 bases at J, with 17 bases between the two ends. In DNA form, the CDR3 reads TGTGCCAGCAGCCGAGGGGGGGCCGCAGTCGAGCAGTACGTC. Protein: CASSRGGAAVEQYV.

Notes on this clone: The same CDR3 arises from other DNA sequences in this sample as well. The V and J genes are TRBV11-2 and TRBJ2-5; TRBD2 is a possible D gene (5 bases). CDR1 SGHAT and CDR2 FQNNGV come from the germline V gene. The CDR3 covers 14 residues. Deletions cut 5 bases from V and 2 bases from J, with 12 bases between. CDR3 sequence (DNA): TGTGCCAGCAGCCTTGGATTAGCGCAAGAGACCCAGTACTTC. Its protein product is CASSLGLAQETQYF.

This chain links TRBV2 with TRBJ2-1; 8 nucleotides match TRBD2. Germline V gene sequence: CDR1 SNHLY, CDR2 FYNNEI. V gave up 10 bases and J gave up 4 bases; unmatched junction bases: 0. This CDR3 comprises 11 residues. CDR3 amino acids: CATGGYNEQFF. The CDR3 nucleotides are TGTGCCACGGGGGGGTACAATGAGCAGTTCTTC. The full variable domain, completed using reference TRBV2 and TRBJ2-1, is EPEVTQTPSHQVTQMGQEVILRCVPISNHLYFYWYRQILGQKVEFLVSFYNNEISEKSEIFDDQFSVERPDGSNFTLKIRSTKLEDSAMYFCATGGYNEQFFGPGTRLTVL.

The chain is built from TRBV19 and TRBJ2-1; D might be TRBD1 or TRBD2, each matching 6 bases. Trimming cost V 5 bases and J 7 bases, with 18 bases left between them. Per germline, CDR1 LNHDA and CDR2 SQIVND (reference sequence). CDR3 length equals 15 residues. Here the CDR3 DNA reads TGTGCCAGTAGTTTTTGGAGGGGGTCTACAAATGAGCAGTTCTTC. It encodes CASSFWRGSTNEQFF.

The chain employs TRBV5-1 and TRBJ2-2, with D perhaps TRBD1 (6 bases). Per the germline V gene, CDR1 is SGHRS and CDR2 is YFSETQ. The CDR3 is made up of 13 amino acids. Trimming took 4 bases from V and 5 from J, leaving 9 bases between them. CDR3 region: CASSTDSTGELFF. The CDR3 bases are TGCGCCAGCAGCACGGACAGTACCGGGGAGCTGTTTTTT.

The chain uses TRBV29-1 and TRBJ2-1; TRBD1 aligns across 9 bases. J was trimmed by 7 bases and V by 5 bases; bases with no gene match: 9. The CDR3 spans 14 residues. CDR1 is SQVTM, CDR2 ANQGSEA, per germline. The CDR3 sequence: CSVQRRDRVNEQFF. CDR3 bases: TGCAGCGTTCAACGCCGGGACAGGGTTAATGAGCAGTTCTTC.

This chain connects TRBV29-1 to TRBJ2-5; TRBD2 might be the D (5 bases). The CDR3 totals 14 residues. CDR1 and CDR2 (germline): SQVTM, ANQGSEA. The V and J ends lost 5 bases and 1 base respectively, with 14 bases between them. The CDR3 sequence is CSVRVRRAQETQYF. CDR3 sequence (DNA): TGCAGCGTTAGGGTGCGGCGGGCCCAAGAGACCCAGTACTTC.

The rearrangement joins TRBV9 to TRBJ2-7, with 8 nucleotides matching TRBD1. This CDR3 is built from 13 residues. With V trimmed by 3 bases and J by 5 bases, 4 bases remained unmatched. Germline V gene sequence: CDR1 SGDLS, CDR2 YYNGEE. The CDR3 sequence is CASSARTGNEQYF. Here the CDR3 DNA reads TGTGCCAGCAGCGCACGGACAGGGAACGAGCAGTACTTC. The variable domain in full, completed from reference TRBV9 and TRBJ2-7, reads DSGVTQTPKHLITATGQRVTLRCSPRSGDLSVYWYQQSLDQGLQFLIQYYNGEERAKGNILERFSAQQFPDLHSELNLSSLELGDSALYFCASSARTGNEQYFGPGTRLTVT.

This chain links TRBV9 with TRBJ2-1, with D possibly called TRBD1 or TRBD2 (6 bases each). CDR3 length equals 15 residues. The germline V gene has CDR1 SGDLS and CDR2 YYNGEE. Trimming took off 3 bases at V and 8 bases at J, with 18 bases between the two ends. CDR3 protein: CASSGGGIAGDEQFF. Here the CDR3 DNA reads TGTGCCAGCAGCGGAGGGGGGATAGCTGGCGATGAGCAGTTCTTC.

The rearrangement links TRBV5-1 to TRBJ1-1; TRBD1 aligns across 9 bases. J gave up 6 bases and V 4 bases, and 10 bases lay outside the gene matches. CDR3 length equals 15 residues. Germline V gives CDR1 SGHRS, CDR2 YFSETQ. CDR3 bases: TGCGCCAGCAGCCCCGACAGGGGGTCTTTGGCTGAAGCTTTCTTT. Protein: CASSPDRGSLAEAFF.

This sequence joins TRBV28 and TRBJ2-7, with a weak D call TRBD1 (6 bases). There are 12 residues in the CDR3. Trimming took off 2 bases at V and 4 bases at J, with 6 bases between the two ends. CDR1 and CDR2 from the germline V gene are MDHEN and SYDVKM. CDR3: CASSLTGYEQYF. DNA of the CDR3: TGTGCCAGCAGTTTAACAGGGTACGAGCAGTACTTC.

The chain is built from TRBV27 and TRBJ1-3; D unresolved. V lost 6 bases and J lost 0, with 6 bases in between. This CDR3 has 13 amino acids. Germline CDR1 MNHEY, CDR2 SMNVEV (reference sequence). The CDR3 DNA is TGTGCCAGCAGGGGGTTCTCTGGAAACACCATATATTTT. It specifies CASRGFSGNTIYF.

V and J are TRBV18 and TRBJ1-6; TRBD1 matches 10 bases. V trimming: 0 bases; J trimming: 4 bases; junction bases outside the gene matches: 0. Germline-derived CDR1 and CDR2 are KGHSH and LQKENI. This CDR3 has 16 amino acids. The DNA of the CDR3 is TGTGCCAGCTCACCACCGGACAGGGGGTATAATTCACCCCTCCACTTT. Amino acids: CASSPPDRGYNSPLHF.

The chain recombines TRBV7-2 with TRBJ2-1; no clear D. CDR1 is SGHTA, CDR2 FQGNSA, per germline. V shed 8 bases and J shed 15 bases, with 29 bases lying between them. This CDR3 has 15 amino acids. Written as DNA, the CDR3 is TGTGCCAGCCTGACGGTCAGCCCCGATGGGTTGGTGTTGTTCTTC. Residues: CASLTVSPDGLVLFF. Full variable domain (rest looked up from reference TRBV7-2 and TRBJ2-1): GAGVSQSPSNKVTEKGKDVELRCDPISGHTALYWYRQSLGQGLEFLIYFQGNSAPDKSGLPSDRFSAERTGGSVSTLTIQRTQQEDSAVYLCASLTVSPDGLVLFFGPGTRLTVL.

This clone was counted only a few times. DNA of the CDR3: TGTGCCACTTCAGGCGGAAAGAGGGTAGGGGGGGAGACCCAGTACTTC. Amino acid sequence: CATSGGKRVGGETQYF. V and J are TRBV15 and TRBJ2-5; TRBD1 or TRBD2 may be the D gene (6 bases each). From germline, CDR1 is LNHNV and CDR2 YYDKDF (reference sequence). The germline V and J ends were trimmed by 9 bases and 5 bases, with 25 bases remaining between them. The CDR3 has 16 residues.

The chain combines TRBV6-5 with TRBJ1-1; the D gene is possibly TRBD1 (5 bases). The V gene lost 5 bases and the J gene lost 4 bases, with 11 bases spanning the gap. The CDR3 is made up of 13 amino acids. In germline, CDR1 is MNHEY, CDR2 SVGAGI. The CDR3 region is CASSIQGLTEAFF. Here the CDR3 DNA reads TGTGCCAGCAGTATTCAGGGTCTCACTGAAGCTTTCTTT.

The chain joins TRBV24-1 to TRBJ2-2; 11 positions agree with TRBD2. The CDR3 runs 16 residues. V dropped 4 bases and J dropped 7; count of bases not matched to a gene: 7. Germline CDR1 reads KGHDR; CDR2 reads SFDVKD. CDR3 in DNA: TGTGCCACCAGTGACTTCGGGACTAGCGGCGGCGGGGAGCTGTTTTTT. It translates to CATSDFGTSGGGELFF.

The gene calls are TRBV29-1 and TRBJ1-2, with no clear D. V lost 4 bases and J lost 6, with 12 bases in between. The CDR3 has 12 amino acids. CDR1 is SQVTM, CDR2 ANQGSEA, per germline. CDR3 in DNA: TGCAGCGTTGTTCCTGAGATTCATGGCTACACCTTC. Translating gives CSVVPEIHGYTF.

The gene calls are TRBV19 and TRBJ1-1; 7 bases map to TRBD1. The J segment lost 4 bases and the V segment lost 7 bases, leaving 9 bases of the junction unmatched. This CDR3 has 14 residues. Per the germline V gene, CDR1 is LNHDA and CDR2 is SQIVND (reference sequence). CDR3: CASTLQGGLTEAFF. The CDR3 nucleotides read TGTGCCAGTACCCTCCAGGGGGGTCTCACTGAAGCTTTCTTT.

The rearrangement links TRBV28 to TRBJ1-2, with 8 bases fitting TRBD1. Germline CDR1 is MDHEN and CDR2 is SYDVKM. V dropped 5 bases and J dropped 4; count of bases not matched to a gene: 6. The CDR3 extends over 14 amino acids. In nucleotides, the CDR3 is TGTGCCAGCAGTCCACTACAGGGGGGCTATGGCTACACCTTC. Its protein product is CASSPLQGGYGYTF.

This rearrangement joins TRBV25-1 to TRBJ2-5; the match to TRBD1 covers 11 bases. J lost 4 bases, V lost 10 bases, and 20 bases had no gene match. Germline assignment: CDR1 MGHDK and CDR2 SYGVNS. This CDR3 region has 18 residues. CDR3 in amino acids: CATRGQRLSGTGGETQYF. In nucleotides, the CDR3 is TGTGCCACCCGAGGTCAACGCTTATCCGGGACAGGGGGAGAGACCCAGTACTTC.

The chain has TRBV6-6 and TRBJ2-1; the match to TRBD2 covers 12 bases. The CDR3 spans 14 residues. Germline V gene data show CDR1 as MNHNY and CDR2 as SVGAGI (reference sequence). With V trimmed by 7 bases and J by 9 bases, 7 bases remained unmatched. CDR3 DNA sequence: TGTGCCAGCAACCTAGCGGGAGGGCCCACTGAGCAGTTCTTC. Its translation: CASNLAGGPTEQFF.